These 32 T cell receptor beta chains share one sample of origin, sequenced in a study of pediatric ulcerative colitis. Measured with immunoSEQ multiplex PCR; TCRdb has only the in-frame clones, and not every one. The repertoire holds 55,000 to 65,000 clones, with over 65% as singletons. The sample comprised blood. The receptor set was obtained from a boy between 10 and 17 years old with moderate ulcerative colitis.

As for this clone: The junction shows a germline mismatch at one end, possibly a read error. V and J are TRBV4-3 and TRBJ2-6; D is unclear. The CDR3 totals 16 residues. Per the germline V gene, CDR1 is LGHNA and CDR2 is YSLEER. As DNA, the CDR3 is TGCGCCAGCAGCAAAGACCCTAGGGCTGGGGCCAACGTCCTGACTTTC. Its protein is CASSKDPRAGANVLTF.

The chain is built from TRBV9 and TRBJ2-5; D not resolved. CDR1 and CDR2 (germline): SGDLS, YYNGEE. V was cut by 1 base and J by 1 base, with 5 bases left in between. This CDR3 has 13 residues. The CDR3 loop reads CASSVSGQETQYF. The CDR3 DNA reads as TGTGCCAGCAGCGTATCAGGCCAAGAGACCCAGTACTTC.

V gene TRBV30 combines with J gene TRBJ2-3, with D maybe TRBD2 (6 bases). Deletions cut 4 bases from V and 4 bases from J, with 15 bases between. The CDR3 spans 14 residues. Germline CDR1 GTSNPN, CDR2 SVGIG (reference sequence). This CDR3 is CAWTSQSGADTQYF. Here the CDR3 DNA reads TGTGCCTGGACCAGCCAGTCGGGGGCAGATACGCAGTATTTT. Full variable domain (outside the CDR3, taken from reference TRBV30 and TRBJ2-3): SQTIHQWPATLVQPVGSPLSLECTVEGTSNPNLYWYRQAAGRGLQLLFYSVGIGQISSEVPQNLSASRPQDRQFILSSKKLLLSDSGFYLCAWTSQSGADTQYFGPGTRLTVL.

The chain joins TRBV12-5 to TRBJ2-1, with 7 bases identical to TRBD2. CDR1 and CDR2 (germline): LGHNT, FRNRAP. J gave up 6 bases and V 6 bases, and 2 bases lay outside the gene matches. This CDR3 has 12 residues. The DNA of the CDR3 is TGTGCTAGTGGGGGACTAATCAATGAGCAGTTCTTC. This translates into CASGGLINEQFF. The whole variable domain, filled in from reference TRBV12-5 and TRBJ2-1, reads DARVTQTPRHKVTEMGQEVTMRCQPILGHNTVFWYRQTMMQGLELLAYFRNRAPLDDSGMPKDRFSAEMPDATLATLKIQPSEPRDSAVYFCASGGLINEQFFGPGTRLTVL.

V and J are TRBV11-2 and TRBJ2-3, with 8 positions matching TRBD2. V gave up 2 bases and J gave up 1 base; unmatched junction bases: 8. CDR1 is SGHAT, CDR2 FQNNGV, per germline. The length of the CDR3 is 17 residues. CDR3 DNA sequence: TGTGCCAGCAGCTTACTCCAGGGGCGGGGGGGCACAGATACGCAGTATTTT. Translating gives CASSLLQGRGGTDTQYF. Full variable domain (missing parts from reference TRBV11-2 and TRBJ2-3): EAGVAQSPRYKIIEKRQSVAFWCNPISGHATLYWYQQILGQGPKLLIQFQNNGVVDDSQLPKDRFSAERLKGVDSTLKIQPAKLEDSAVYLCASSLLQGRGGTDTQYFGPGTRLTVL.

This chain links TRBV16 with TRBJ1-2; 11 nucleotides align to TRBD1. Germline CDR1 reads KGHSY; CDR2 reads FQNENV. The CDR3 loop spans 15 amino acids. The V and J ends lost 0 bases and 4 bases, in that order; junction bases with no gene match: 1. CDR3 nucleotide sequence: TGTGCCAGCAGCCAATCGGGGACAGGGGGCTATGGCTACACCTTC. This gives the protein CASSQSGTGGYGYTF.

The V gene is TRBV29-1, the J gene TRBJ2-6; D is unclear. The CDR3 is made up of 15 amino acids. The ends were cut back, 5 bases at V and 0 bases at J, with 11 bases in the middle. Germline CDR1 and CDR2: SQVTM and ANQGSEA. The CDR3 DNA is TGCAGCGTTAGGCAGGCTTCCTCTGGGGCCAACGTCCTGACTTTC. This codes for CSVRQASSGANVLTF.

The genes are TRBV4-2 and TRBJ1-5; 8 bases agree with TRBD1. Germline V gene data show CDR1 as LGHNA and CDR2 as YNFKEQ. The CDR3 has 15 residues. Trimming took 0 bases from V and 9 from J; bases not matched to a gene: 7. The CDR3 reads CASSQDVTGGRPQHF. The CDR3 coding sequence is TGTGCCAGCAGCCAAGATGTAACAGGGGGGAGGCCCCAGCATTTT.

The CDR3 region has the DNA TGTGCCAGCAGGACAGGGGCAACTAATGAAAAACTGTTTTTT. Its translation is CASRTGATNEKLFF. This chain links TRBV6-5 with TRBJ1-4; 8 bases line up with TRBD1. CDR3 size: 14 residues. V gave up 6 bases and J gave up 0 bases; unmatched junction bases: 0. Germline V gene sequence: CDR1 MNHEY, CDR2 SVGAGI.

The chain links TRBV25-1 to TRBJ1-1, with unresolved D. CDR1 is MGHDK, CDR2 SYGVNS, per germline. The CDR3 covers 13 residues. With 4 bases removed from V and 1 base from J, the gap between germline ends came to 7 bases. The CDR3 region has the DNA TGTGCCAGCAGTGGGGTTGGGAACACTGAAGCTTTCTTT. Its protein is CASSGVGNTEAFF.

This clone has more than one count but fewer than ten. V gene TRBV29-1 combines with J gene TRBJ2-2, with D unclear. The CDR3 consists of 15 residues. CDR1 is SQVTM, CDR2 ANQGSEA, per germline. The germline V and J ends were trimmed by 6 bases and 0 bases, with 14 bases remaining between them. The CDR3 sequence is CSVGPSATNTGELFF. CDR3 nucleotides: TGCAGCGTAGGGCCCTCGGCTACGAACACCGGGGAGCTGTTTTTT.

The chain combines TRBV7-9 with TRBJ2-7; no clear D. In germline, CDR1 is SEHNR, CDR2 FQNEAQ (reference sequence). V lost 1 base and J 9 bases, leaving 16 bases between the germline ends. The CDR3 contains 14 residues. The CDR3 DNA sequence: TGTGCCAGCAGCTTAGGTGACGGCGCGAACGGGCAGTACTTC. Its protein product is CASSLGDGANGQYF.

This clone has only a few counts. J is TRBJ1-6 and V is TRBV4-1; 8 nucleotides align to TRBD1. This CDR3 has 14 residues. Looked up from germline, CDR1 is MGHRA and CDR2 is YSYEKL. V dropped 0 bases and J dropped 10; count of bases not matched to a gene: 2. CDR3 coding DNA: TGCGCCAGCAGCCAAGATCCAGGGGGCTCACCCCTCCACTTT. It specifies CASSQDPGGSPLHF.

In its sample, this clone was seen a few times. The chain uses TRBV7-9 and TRBJ2-1; 8 bases fit TRBD2. The germline V gene has CDR1 SEHNR and CDR2 FQNEAQ (reference sequence). V lost 5 bases to trimming and J lost 5 bases; unmatched junction nucleotides: 8. This CDR3 spans 15 amino acids. CDR3 DNA sequence: TGTGCCAGCAGCCAGTCTGCGGGAGGCCACAATGAGCAGTTCTTC. Its protein product is CASSQSAGGHNEQFF.

The chain has TRBV13 and TRBJ2-7; possibly TRBD2 for D (6 bases). The CDR3 consists of 13 residues. Germline lookup yields CDR1 PRHDT and CDR2 FYEKMQ (reference sequence). Trimming took 5 bases from V and 3 from J, leaving 11 bases between them. DNA for the CDR3: TGTGCCAGCAGCCAATGGGGGGACTACGAGCAGTACTTC. Its protein product is CASSQWGDYEQYF.

The rearrangement links TRBV13 to TRBJ2-1; the D gene could be TRBD1 or TRBD2 (5 bases each). In germline, CDR1 is PRHDT, CDR2 FYEKMQ (reference sequence). The CDR3 consists of 16 residues. The V end was cut by 3 bases, the J end by 5 bases, with 17 bases between. The CDR3 DNA is TGTGCCAGCAGCTTGGGGCAGGGTGGGAGAAACAATGAGCAGTTCTTC. It specifies CASSLGQGGRNNEQFF.

The genes are TRBV29-1 and TRBJ2-1, with 8 bases that match TRBD1. V shed 6 bases and J 6 bases; nucleotides not matched to a gene: 10. The CDR3 consists of 14 residues. Germline-derived CDR1 and CDR2 are SQVTM and ANQGSEA. CDR3 DNA sequence: TGCAGCGTCGGCAGGGGGCGTTGGGGCAATGAGCAGTTCTTC. This codes for CSVGRGRWGNEQFF.

This clone was counted once. The gene calls are TRBV7-7 and TRBJ2-7; unclear D gene. Germline V gene data show CDR1 as SSHAT and CDR2 as FNYEAQ (reference sequence). Trimming removed 4 bases from V and 0 bases from J, with 10 bases in between. The CDR3 runs to 14 residues. In nucleotides, the CDR3 is TGTGCCAGCAGCTACCGTCAGAGCTCCTACGAGCAGTACTTC. Its translation: CASSYRQSSYEQYF.

J is TRBJ1-2 and V is TRBV6-6; D is uncertain. The V and J ends lost 0 bases and 3 bases respectively, with 5 bases between them. Germline values: CDR1 MNHNY, CDR2 SVGAGI (reference sequence). CDR3 size: 13 residues. The CDR3 reads CASSYSPYYGYTF. The CDR3 DNA follows: TGTGCCAGCAGTTACTCGCCGTACTATGGCTACACCTTC.

The sample holds one count of this clone. The chain employs TRBV15 and TRBJ1-5; D gene uncertain. CDR1 LNHNV and CDR2 YYDKDF come from the germline V gene (reference sequence). The CDR3 extends over 18 amino acids. The germline V and J ends were trimmed by 0 bases and 0 bases, with 15 bases remaining between them. In nucleotides, the CDR3 is TGTGCCACCAGCAGAGAGCCTCCCAGGATTTATAGCAATCAGCCCCAGCATTTT. This encodes CATSREPPRIYSNQPQHF.

The chain couples TRBV19 to TRBJ2-3; 7 bases align to TRBD2. J lost 6 bases, V lost 5 bases, and 11 bases had no gene match. The CDR3 is made up of 15 amino acids. From germline, CDR1 is LNHDA and CDR2 SQIVND (reference sequence). CDR3 DNA: TGTGCCAGTAGTCCTAGACTAGCTAGTAGGGATACGCAGTATTTT. This codes for CASSPRLASRDTQYF.

This clone was seen only once. The rearrangement links TRBV4-1 to TRBJ2-1; D is ambiguous. CDR3 length equals 15 residues. Trimming took off 1 base at V and 1 base at J, with 8 bases between the two ends. In germline, CDR1 is MGHRA, CDR2 YSYEKL. CDR3 loop: CASSQGPGSYNEQFF. The CDR3 DNA follows: TGCGCCAGCAGCCAAGGACCCGGGTCCTACAATGAGCAGTTCTTC.

This rearrangement joins TRBV4-2 to TRBJ2-7, with 14 bases that match TRBD2. CDR1 LGHNA and CDR2 YNFKEQ come from the germline V gene. V gave up 1 base and J gave up 3 bases; unmatched junction bases: 2. The CDR3 extends over 16 amino acids. The CDR3 region is CASSQGLAGGLYEQYF. CDR3 coding DNA: TGTGCCAGCAGCCAAGGACTAGCGGGGGGGCTCTACGAGCAGTACTTC.

Regarding this clone: A read error may produce the germline difference seen at one junction end. The rearrangement joins TRBV29-1 to TRBJ2-1, with a tentative D call TRBD1 (6 bases). Germline V gene data show CDR1 as SQVTM and CDR2 as ANQGSEA. The CDR3 loop spans 15 amino acids. The CDR3: CSVQDAQDSYNEQFF. The CDR3 DNA sequence: TGCAGCGTTCAAGACGCTCAGGACAGTTACAATGAGCAGTTCTTC.

The chain carries TRBV11-1 and TRBJ1-1, with 7 bases identical to TRBD1. Germline V gene sequence: CDR1 SGHAT, CDR2 FQDESV (reference sequence). This CDR3 contains 12 residues. The J segment lost 5 bases and the V segment lost 4 bases, leaving 1 base of the junction unmatched. The CDR3 reads CASSSGGTEAFF. The CDR3 bases are TGTGCCAGCAGCTCAGGGGGAACTGAAGCTTTCTTT.

The chain carries TRBV7-2 and TRBJ2-1; 7 bases match TRBD2. J was trimmed by 0 bases and V by 5 bases; bases with no gene match: 4. The CDR3 has 15 amino acids. Germline V gene lookup returns CDR1 SGHTA and CDR2 FQGNSA. CDR3 nucleotide sequence: TGTGCCAGCAGCGCTAGCGGAAGCTCCTACAATGAGCAGTTCTTC. This sequence encodes CASSASGSSYNEQFF.

This chain uses TRBV6-1 with TRBJ2-3; 7 positions agree with TRBD1. This CDR3 is 12 amino acids long. J gave up 8 bases and V 8 bases, and 7 bases lay outside the gene matches. The germline gives CDR1 MNHNS, CDR2 SASEGT. The CDR3 sequence: CASDRAPSTQYF. The CDR3, as DNA: TGTGCCAGCGACAGGGCGCCCAGTACGCAGTATTTT.

This chain uses TRBV6-1 with TRBJ1-3; perhaps TRBD1 as D (6 bases). This CDR3 is built from 17 residues. V was shortened by 1 base and J by 0 bases, with 13 bases between the two germline ends. Germline V CDR1 and CDR2: MNHNS, SASEGT. The CDR3 DNA reads TGTGCCAGCAGTGAAGAGGGGGATCCCGTCTCTGGAAACACCATATATTTT. Residues: CASSEEGDPVSGNTIYF.

The chain is built from TRBV7-6 and TRBJ1-4; 8 bases fit TRBD1. V lost 0 bases and J lost 4; bases outside the gene matches: 4. The CDR3 consists of 16 residues. Germline lookup yields CDR1 SGHVS and CDR2 FNYEAQ. The CDR3 coding sequence is TGTGCCAGCAGCTTAGCCAGGGGGCAATATAATGAAAAACTGTTTTTT. Translating gives CASSLARGQYNEKLFF.

The chain employs TRBV28 and TRBJ1-2; D is possibly TRBD1 (5 bases). Germline V gives CDR1 MDHEN, CDR2 SYDVKM. This CDR3 has 12 amino acids. Trimming removed 3 bases from V and 3 bases from J, with 5 bases in between. This chain's CDR3 is CASSLGDYGYTF. CDR3 DNA sequence: TGTGCCAGCAGTTTGGGGGACTATGGCTACACCTTC.

This chain connects TRBV27 to TRBJ2-3; D possibly corresponds to TRBD2 (5 bases). The V end was cut by 4 bases, the J end by 0 bases, with 8 bases between. CDR1 and CDR2 (germline): MNHEY, SMNVEV (reference sequence). This CDR3 region has 14 residues. The CDR3 reads CASSYGLSTDTQYF. The CDR3 nucleotides read TGTGCCAGCAGTTACGGACTTAGCACAGATACGCAGTATTTT.

This chain connects TRBV11-2 to TRBJ2-1, with no clear D. Germline-derived CDR1 and CDR2 are SGHAT and FQNNGV. The V and J ends lost 5 bases and 9 bases respectively, with 11 bases between them. The CDR3 length is 12 residues. The CDR3 sequence is CASSPYIGEQFF. CDR3 nucleotides: TGTGCCAGCAGCCCCTACATTGGTGAGCAGTTCTTC.